A selection of T cell receptor beta chains follows, all from one sample in a study of shared clonotypes between healthy human individuals. Repertoires were generated with immunoSEQ multiplex PCR, while TCRdb's copy carries only in-frame clones and drops some. The repertoire holds 700,000 to 950,000 clones, with 96% as singletons. What was sequenced was naive CD8+ T cells sorted from blood. The receptors were sampled from a young man in good health. Both conserved end residues are part of each CDR3. A D gene is named only where the DNA matches it firmly. Clone size, where shown, is once, few, many, or a class for clones that have expanded.

CDR3aa	CDR3nt	d_gene	v_gene	j_gene	abundance
CASSLYYSPADTQYF	TGCGCCAGCAGCTTGTATTACTCCCCCGCAGATACGCAGTATTTT	.	TRBV5-1	TRBJ2-3	.
CASSPKTGEATEAFF	TGTGCCAGCAGCCCGAAGACAGGGGAGGCCACTGAAGCTTTCTTT	TRBD1	TRBV7-9	TRBJ1-1	.
CASSFADNTGELFF	TGTGCCAGCAGCTTTGCAGACAACACCGGGGAGCTGTTTTTT	.	TRBV7-8	TRBJ2-2	.
CASSPSIAGENGYTF	TGTGCCAGCAGCCCTTCTATTGCAGGGGAGAATGGCTACACCTTC	.	TRBV7-9	TRBJ1-2	.
CASTPASDRNEQYF	TGTGCCAGCACACCAGCATCGGACAGGAACGAGCAGTACTTC	TRBD1	TRBV28	TRBJ2-7	.
CASSSATSGRVTFYEQYF	TGTGCCAGCAGTTCAGCGACTAGCGGGAGGGTCACGTTCTACGAGCAGTACTTC	TRBD2	TRBV27	TRBJ2-7	.
CASSLLQGMSGTEAFF	TGCGCCAGCAGCCTCCTACAGGGGATGAGCGGCACTGAAGCTTTCTTT	TRBD1	TRBV4-1	TRBJ1-1	.
CASSLPWDLLNEQFF	TGTGCCAGCAGCTTGCCCTGGGACCTACTCAATGAGCAGTTCTTC	.	TRBV11-2	TRBJ2-1	.
CASSPYSGNTIYF	TGTGCCAGCAGCCCATACTCTGGAAACACCATATATTTT	.	TRBV6-5	TRBJ1-3	.
CASSYSRGLRTGELFF	TGTGCCAGCAGTTACTCTCGAGGGCTCAGAACCGGGGAGCTGTTTTTT	.	TRBV6-5	TRBJ2-2	.
CAGTGTVNTEAFF	TGTGCCGGGACGGGGACGGTGAACACTGAAGCTTTCTTT	.	TRBV6-1	TRBJ1-1	.
CSVERGTKSSYEQYF	TGCAGCGTTGAGAGGGGGACGAAGAGCTCCTACGAGCAGTACTTC	.	TRBV29-1	TRBJ2-7	.
CASSRGGEQFF	TGTGCCAGCAGCCGTGGGGGGGAGCAGTTCTTC	.	TRBV7-9	TRBJ2-1	.
CASSQDSGGQSYEQYF	TGCGCCAGCAGCCAAGATAGTGGGGGTCAGTCCTACGAGCAGTACTTC	.	TRBV4-3	TRBJ2-7	.
CASSLGLAGAEQFF	TGTGCCAGCAGCTTAGGACTAGCGGGAGCTGAGCAGTTCTTC	TRBD2	TRBV7-2	TRBJ2-1	.
CASSVTGGNEQFF	TGTGCCAGCAGCGTTACCGGTGGGAATGAGCAGTTCTTC	.	TRBV9	TRBJ2-1	once
CASSFGRESKTGELFF	TGTGCCAGCAGCTTTGGGCGGGAGAGCAAAACCGGGGAGCTGTTTTTT	TRBD2	TRBV11-2	TRBJ2-2	.